The 11 T cell receptor beta chains below all came from one sample that was sequenced in a study of shared clonotypes between healthy human individuals. The data were produced by immunoSEQ multiplex PCR, yet TCRdb's version contains in-frame clones alone and is incomplete. The profile shows some 680,000 clones, 73% of them singletons. Sequencing was carried out using memory CD4+ T cells sorted from blood. Subset defined: CD45RA-negative fraction. Every receptor here comes from a woman aged 25 to 39 in good health.

The DNA of the CDR3 is TGTGCCAGCAGTTTTTCCCGGGGGCGCGGTAACTATGGCTACACCTTC. This sequence encodes CASSFSRGRGNYGYTF. The chain combines TRBV28 with TRBJ1-2; a weak D match, TRBD1 (6 bases). Trimming took off 3 bases at V and 1 base at J, with 15 bases between the two ends. CDR1 and CDR2 (germline): MDHEN, SYDVKM. This CDR3 comprises 16 residues.

The chain joins TRBV2 to TRBJ2-5, with 9 bases aligning to TRBD1. This CDR3 comprises 14 residues. V lost 8 bases to trimming and J lost 5 bases; unmatched junction nucleotides: 9. CDR1 is SNHLY, CDR2 FYNNEI, per germline. The CDR3 DNA reads TGTGCCAGCTGGGGACAGGGAGCCAGGGAGACCCAGTACTTC. Translated: CASWGQGARETQYF.

This clone has a handful of counts. The V call is TRBV7-2, the J call TRBJ2-7, with 7 bases aligning to TRBD2. Germline V gene data show CDR1 as SGHTA and CDR2 as FQGNSA. CDR3 length: 15 residues. Losses at the gene ends were 0 bases for V and 4 bases for J; bases not matched to a gene: 6. As DNA, the CDR3 is TGTGCCAGCAGCTTAGCCGGGCTAGCGGCTTACGAGCAGTACTTC. Its protein is CASSLAGLAAYEQYF.

The chain carries TRBV10-3 and TRBJ2-1; D possibly corresponds to TRBD1 (5 bases). Germline CDR1 and CDR2: ENHRY and SYGVKD. Between the trimmed V and J ends, which lost 6 bases and 5 bases, there was a span of 20 bases. This CDR3 comprises 16 residues. CDR3 residues: CAISRFSDSHDNEQFF. The CDR3 nucleotides are TGTGCCATCAGCCGATTTTCCGACAGTCACGACAATGAGCAGTTCTTC.

The table lists this clone with a count of one. This rearrangement joins TRBV7-3 to TRBJ2-7; tentative D call: TRBD2 (6 bases). Trimming removed 0 bases at V and 2 bases at J, with 11 bases between. This CDR3 region has 15 residues. In germline, CDR1 is SGHTA, CDR2 FQGTGA. The DNA of the CDR3 is TGTGCCAGCAGCTTAACCGGGGGAGGTACCTACGAGCAGTACTTC. Amino acids: CASSLTGGGTYEQYF.

As for this clone: Other nucleotide sequences from this sample produce the same CDR3. The chain employs TRBV6-6 and TRBJ2-5; possibly TRBD1 for D (6 bases). V dropped 2 bases and J dropped 3 bases, with 10 bases sitting between them. Germline V CDR1 and CDR2: MNHNY, SVGAGI (reference sequence). The CDR3 consists of 14 residues. This CDR3 is CASSYRQGKETQYF. The CDR3 DNA is TGTGCCAGCAGTTACCGGCAGGGGAAAGAGACCCAGTACTTC.

This chain connects TRBV5-1 to TRBJ1-3; D is uncertain. Germline lookup yields CDR1 SGHRS and CDR2 YFSETQ. The CDR3 contains 13 residues. V lost 6 bases and J 3 bases, leaving 10 bases between the germline ends. The CDR3 sequence: CASTADLGNTIYF. The CDR3, as DNA: TGCGCCAGCACCGCGGACCTTGGAAACACCATATATTTT. The full variable domain, completed using reference TRBV5-1 and TRBJ1-3, is KAGVTQTPRYLIKTRGQQVTLSCSPISGHRSVSWYQQTPGQGLQFLFEYFSETQRNKGNFPGRFSGRQFSNSRSEMNVSTLELGDSALYLCASTADLGNTIYFGEGSWLTVV.

The table lists this clone with a few counts. The rearrangement links TRBV30 to TRBJ1-2, with D perhaps TRBD1 (6 bases). The germline V gene encodes CDR1 GTSNPN and CDR2 SVGIG (reference sequence). This CDR3 is 15 amino acids long. Trimming cost V 0 bases and J 8 bases, with 19 bases left between them. Here the CDR3 reads CAWSVRGRGREGYTF. The CDR3 DNA is TGTGCCTGGAGTGTCCGGGGCAGGGGCAGGGAAGGCTACACCTTC.

This clone was observed once. The chain's CDR3 is CSGILTNYGYTF. The CDR3 DNA reads TGCAGCGGGATATTAACTAACTATGGCTACACCTTC. The chain uses TRBV29-1 and TRBJ1-2; no clear D. V lost 7 bases and J lost 0, with 9 bases in between. The V gene's germline CDR1 is SQVTM and CDR2 ANQGSEA. The CDR3 extends over 12 amino acids. Drawing the rest from reference TRBV29-1 and TRBJ1-2, the complete variable domain is SAVISQKPSRDICQRGTSLTIQCQVDSQVTMMFWYRQQPGQSLTLIATANQGSEATYESGFVIDKFPISRPNLTFSTLTVSNMSPEDSSIYLCSGILTNYGYTFGSGTRLTVV.

The chain is built from TRBV7-3 and TRBJ2-1; 8 bases align to TRBD2. Unmatched junction bases numbered 10, after V lost 11 bases and J lost 1 base. The CDR3 has 15 amino acids. Germline V gene sequence: CDR1 SGHTA, CDR2 FQGTGA. The CDR3 is CASASGTRSYNEQFF. Here the CDR3 DNA reads TGTGCCTCCGCGAGCGGGACTAGGTCCTACAATGAGCAGTTCTTC.

The gene calls are TRBV7-2 and TRBJ2-5, with 11 bases matching TRBD1. Germline V gene sequence: CDR1 SGHTA, CDR2 FQGNSA. There are 14 residues in the CDR3. Trimming took 5 bases from V and 5 from J; bases not matched to a gene: 4. This chain's CDR3 is CASSRTGGRETQYF. CDR3 DNA: TGTGCCAGCAGCCGGACAGGGGGCAGGGAGACCCAGTACTTC.